The present entry profiles one T cell receptor (beta chain) with its context. The germline V and J ends were trimmed by 3 bases and 5 bases, with 16 bases remaining between them. This CDR3 has 16 amino acids. Germline-derived CDR1 and CDR2 are LNHDA and SQIVND (reference sequence). The data stem from a study of blood T cell repertoires in COVID-19. Across the whole study: Researchers got acute and convalescent COVID-19 samples from the United States, Italy and Spain. T cells, B-cell-depleted T cells, or PBMCs supplied cDNA or gDNA.

Self-reported history from a screening survey and questionnaire set each donor's cohort. Method: immunoSEQ multiplex PCR; TCRdb's copy keeps in-frame clones and lacks some. The sample lists roughly 200,000 clones, approximately 86% occurring once. Sequencing was carried out using PBMCs or T cells enriched from blood (not recorded which). The clonotype was recovered from a woman aged 40 to 49 with acute COVID-19. The chain carries TRBV19 and TRBJ2-2, with a possible D match to TRBD2 (5 bases). DNA of the CDR3: TGTGCCAGTAGTATGGGCTCTGGGAGCGGAACCGGGGAGCTGTTTTTT. This encodes CASSMGSGSGTGELFF.